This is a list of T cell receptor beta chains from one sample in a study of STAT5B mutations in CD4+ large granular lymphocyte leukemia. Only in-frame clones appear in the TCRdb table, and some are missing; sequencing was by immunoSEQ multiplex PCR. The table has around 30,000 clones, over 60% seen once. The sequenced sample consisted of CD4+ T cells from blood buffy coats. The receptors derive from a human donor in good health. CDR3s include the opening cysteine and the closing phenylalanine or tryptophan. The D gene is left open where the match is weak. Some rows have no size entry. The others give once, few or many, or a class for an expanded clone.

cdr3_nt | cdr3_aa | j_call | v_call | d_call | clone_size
TGTGCCAGCAGCGTAGGTCCGGGGGCGACCGGGGAGCTGTTTTTT | CASSVGPGATGELFF | TRBJ2-2 | TRBV9 | NA | NA
TGCGCCAGCAGCCAAAGAGACAGGGGCGGCTACACCTTC | CASSQRDRGGYTF | TRBJ1-2 | TRBV4-3 | TRBD1 | NA
TGTGCCAGCAGCTCCGGACGGATCGTCAATCAGCCCCAGCATTTT | CASSSGRIVNQPQHF | TRBJ1-5 | TRBV5-6 | NA | NA
TGTGCCTGCAGGACGTCGATCTCTGGAAACACCATATATTTT | CACRTSISGNTIYF | TRBJ1-3 | TRBV30 | NA | few
TGCAGTGCTATGGTCGCCTACGAGCAGTACTTC | CSAMVAYEQYF | TRBJ2-7 | TRBV20-1 | NA | NA
TGTGCCAGCAGTACCGAGGGACAGGGGTCCGGTAACTATGGCTACACCTTC | CASSTEGQGSGNYGYTF | TRBJ1-2 | TRBV2 | TRBD1 | NA
TGTGCCAGCAGTTCTCTCCGGGGAGTTGGCAATCAGCCCCAGCATTTT | CASSSLRGVGNQPQHF | TRBJ1-5 | TRBV28 | NA | NA
TGTGCCAGTAGTATAAGGAGGCAGTCTCCAGCGACCCAGTACTTC | CASSIRRQSPATQYF | TRBJ2-5 | TRBV19 | NA | NA
TGTGCTAGCAGCTTAGCTGGTGGGGCGTGGGAGACCCAGTACTTC | CASSLAGGAWETQYF | TRBJ2-5 | TRBV7-7 | NA | NA
TGCAGTGTTAATAACCAGGGAGCTAACTATGGCTACACCTTC | CSVNNQGANYGYTF | TRBJ1-2 | TRBV29-1 | NA | NA
TGTGCCAGCAGTTTATGGGGGACAAGGCCACCCTACGAGCAGTACTTC | CASSLWGTRPPYEQYF | TRBJ2-7 | TRBV28 | NA | NA
TGTGCCAGCAGCCACGAAGTCGATGGAGGCTACACCTTC | CASSHEVDGGYTF | TRBJ1-2 | TRBV7-2 | NA | NA
TGTGCCTCCGCCCCGAAACAGGGAGGAGTTTCACCCCTCCACTTT | CASAPKQGGVSPLHF | TRBJ1-6 | TRBV10-3 | NA | few
TGTGCCAGCAGCTTGGCTGGTCGTGCATCCTACGAGCAGTACTTC | CASSLAGRASYEQYF | TRBJ2-7 | TRBV5-5 | NA | once
TGTGCCAGCATGGATCAGCGGACGTCGGATCCTGAAGCTTTCTTT | CASMDQRTSDPEAFF | TRBJ1-1 | TRBV6-4 | NA | NA
TGCGCCAGCAGCCAAGGCGGGACAGGGACGTACGAGCAGTACTTC | CASSQGGTGTYEQYF | TRBJ2-7 | TRBV4-1 | TRBD1 | NA
TGTGCCAGCAGTTTAGGGGCGGCCATCCTAGGGACGGAGACCCAGTACTTC | CASSLGAAILGTETQYF | TRBJ2-5 | TRBV27 | NA | few
TGTGCCAGCAGCGAACGAACAGGGCGTCAGTTCTTC | CASSERTGRQFF | TRBJ2-1 | TRBV7-9 | NA | NA
TGCGCCAGCAGTGAGTCCACGGTGGGGAATGAGCAGTTCTTC | CASSESTVGNEQFF | TRBJ2-1 | TRBV10-1 | NA | NA
TGCGGCGTTGCAGGGTTTATGAGGTTTTGGACAGATACGCAGTATTTT | CGVAGFMRFWTDTQYF | TRBJ2-3 | TRBV29-1 | NA | NA
TGTGCCAGCAGCACCGGGACAGGACCACATGGCTACACCTTC | CASSTGTGPHGYTF | TRBJ1-2 | TRBV5-5 | TRBD1 | NA
TGTGCCAGCAGCCCTAGCTATGGCTACACCTTC | CASSPSYGYTF | TRBJ1-2 | TRBV7-9 | NA | few
TGTGCCATCAGTGTGGGACAGGCCCCCCTTGAGCAGTTCTTC | CAISVGQAPLEQFF | TRBJ2-1 | TRBV10-3 | TRBD1 | NA
TGTGCCAGCAGCGCCACTAGCGGGAGAACCAATGAGCAGTTCTTC | CASSATSGRTNEQFF | TRBJ2-1 | TRBV9 | TRBD2 | NA
TGTGCCAGCAGCCAAGTTTTATCCCCAGAGTGGTCCTATGGCTACACCTTC | CASSQVLSPEWSYGYTF | TRBJ1-2 | TRBV4-2 | NA | NA
TGTGCCAGCAGTATAATAGGACTAGCGGGAAATCCCTACTTC | CASSIIGLAGNPYF | TRBJ2-5 | TRBV2 | TRBD2 | NA
TGTGCCAGCAGCAGCAGACAGGCCTTAGGGGCCGGGGAGCTGTTTTTT | CASSSRQALGAGELFF | TRBJ2-2 | TRBV7-9 | NA | NA
TGTGCCAGTAGTATAGATCAAGTCTCTGGGGCCAACGTCCTGACTTTC | CASSIDQVSGANVLTF | TRBJ2-6 | TRBV19 | NA | NA
TGCGCCAGCAGCCACGGGACTAGCGGACAAGAGACCCAGTACTTC | CASSHGTSGQETQYF | TRBJ2-5 | TRBV5-1 | TRBD2 | NA
TGTGCCAGCAGCTTGGCCCCCACCAGCACAGATACGCAGTATTTT | CASSLAPTSTDTQYF | TRBJ2-3 | TRBV5-6 | NA | NA
TGTGCCAGCAGCTTAGTGCACAAAGCTGCCCACGAGCAGTACTTC | CASSLVHKAAHEQYF | TRBJ2-7 | TRBV7-2 | NA | few
TGCAGCGCTATCGCCGGGAAGAGCTCCTACAATGAGCAGTTCTTC | CSAIAGKSSYNEQFF | TRBJ2-1 | TRBV29-1 | NA | NA
TGCGCCAGCAGTGTTTACAATGAGCAGTTCTTC | CASSVYNEQFF | TRBJ2-1 | TRBV10-2 | NA | NA
TGCGCCAGCAGCTCCGCGGGACAGCAAAATGACTATAATTCACCCCTCCACTTT | CASSSAGQQNDYNSPLHF | TRBJ1-6 | TRBV5-1 | TRBD1 | NA
TGTGCCAGCAGCCCAAGCACAGGCACAGATACGCAGTATTTT | CASSPSTGTDTQYF | TRBJ2-3 | TRBV4-2 | NA | NA
TGCAGCGTTGCGACAGGATCAGCTTTCTTT | CSVATGSAFF | TRBJ1-1 | TRBV29-1 | NA | NA
TGTGCCTGGAGTCACAGGGAAAAACAGCCCCAGCATTTT | CAWSHREKQPQHF | TRBJ1-5 | TRBV30 | NA | NA